This T cell receptor beta chain appears in the sequencing data of a study of shared clonotypes between healthy human individuals. Overall study results and limits: In this cohort, only blood was sampled, and tissue repertoires likely differ. Sequencing depth was expected to influence donor clonotype sharing.

This CDR3 has 16 residues. Germline loops: CDR1 LNHDA, CDR2 SQIVND (reference sequence). Between the trimmed V and J ends, which lost 4 bases and 9 bases, there was a span of 22 bases. Naive CD8 populations comprised CD45RO-negative cells positively selected for CCR7, excluding terminally differentiated effector memory CD45RA+ cells. The assay ran at deep level. Splitting of each subset's genomic DNA was done evenly across several immunoSEQ plates. Produced via immunoSEQ multiplex PCR; TCRdb's table is partial and in-frame only. Among roughly 2.1 million clones listed, 93% were seen once. Note on this clone: Its antigen is not known.

This sequence joins TRBV19 and TRBJ2-1, with D possibly called TRBD1 or TRBD2 (6 bases each). The sample consisted of naive CD8+ T cells from PBMCs. The TCR originated in a man in his late teens or twenties in good health. Some clones in this sample may be carry-over from other donors' samples. The CDR3 bases are TGTGCCAGTAGTAAAAGATCCGGGACATACGGGGGTGAGCAGTTCTTC. It encodes CASSKRSGTYGGEQFF.